This passage covers 32 T cell receptor beta chains from one sample sequenced in a study of cytotoxic CD8 clonotypes in ibrutinib-treated CLL. Sequencing was performed with immunoSEQ multiplex PCR; in TCRdb, only in-frame clones are kept and a portion is missing. The sample records hundreds of thousands of clones, about 80% being singletons. The specimen was PBMCs, collected before ibrutinib treatment. Receptors were obtained from a human donor with chronic lymphocytic leukemia.

The J gene is TRBJ1-2, the V gene TRBV10-3; 7 nucleotides align to TRBD1. This CDR3 is built from 15 residues. Per germline, CDR1 ENHRY and CDR2 SYGVKD. After removal of 6 bases from V and 0 bases from J, the junction contained 7 bases not matched to a gene. CDR3 loop: CAISGTARSNYGYTF. The CDR3 bases are TGTGCCATCAGCGGGACAGCGAGATCTAACTATGGCTACACCTTC.

This clone has just one count. The V and J genes are TRBV5-1 and TRBJ2-7; maybe TRBD2 (5 bases). Germline CDR1 SGHRS, CDR2 YFSETQ. This CDR3 spans 14 amino acids. The V end lost 0 bases, the J end lost 4 bases, and 11 bases lay between the germline ends. The CDR3 DNA sequence: TGCGCCAGCAGCTTGGCGGGAATGGGTTACGAGCAGTACTTC. Protein: CASSLAGMGYEQYF.

V gene TRBV4-2 combines with J gene TRBJ2-7; TRBD2 is a possible D gene (7 bases). The germline V gene encodes CDR1 LGHNA and CDR2 YNFKEQ. CDR3 size: 15 residues. The V end lost 3 bases, the J end lost 6 bases, and 18 bases lay between the germline ends. The CDR3 loop reads CASSQTGTGGFEQYF. The CDR3 nucleotides are TGTGCCAGCAGCCAGACCGGGACGGGGGGCTTCGAGCAGTACTTC.

J is TRBJ2-5 and V is TRBV14; the D gene is possibly TRBD1 (5 bases). Germline CDR1 reads SGHDN; CDR2 reads FVKESK. Trimming took off 5 bases at V and 5 bases at J, with 9 bases between the two ends. CDR3 length: 12 residues. The CDR3 sequence is CASSRGPETQYF. CDR3 coding DNA: TGTGCCAGCAGCAGGGGTCCGGAGACCCAGTACTTC.

The chain carries TRBV5-1 and TRBJ2-5, with a weak D call TRBD2 (6 bases). The CDR3 covers 13 residues. Trimming pared 6 bases from V and 5 bases from J, leaving 14 bases between. The V gene's germline CDR1 is SGHRS and CDR2 YFSETQ. In DNA, the CDR3 is TGCGCCAGCACCGGGCTAGCGATGGAGACCCAGTACTTC. Translation gives CASTGLAMETQYF.

V is TRBV14 and J is TRBJ1-2; TRBD1 agrees at 9 bases. Trimming removed 3 bases from V and 2 bases from J; junction bases left unmatched: 4. CDR1 SGHDN and CDR2 FVKESK come from the germline V gene. This CDR3 spans 15 amino acids. In DNA form, the CDR3 reads TGTGCCAGCAGCCAGTATGGACAGGGGAACTATGGCTACACCTTC. It yields the protein CASSQYGQGNYGYTF.

The V gene is TRBV18, the J gene TRBJ2-2; 7 bases match TRBD2. CDR1 is KGHSH and CDR2 is LQKENI in the germline V gene. This CDR3 contains 15 residues. The V gene end was trimmed by 2 bases and the J gene end by 1 base; junction bases not matched to a gene: 1. DNA of the CDR3: TGTGCCAGCTCACCATTAGCGGGGAACACCGGGGAGCTGTTTTTT. Its translation is CASSPLAGNTGELFF.

This clone came up a few times. The chain uses TRBV7-2 and TRBJ2-7, with D perhaps being TRBD1 or TRBD2 (5 bases each). Per germline, CDR1 SGHTA and CDR2 FQGNSA. The CDR3 spans 17 residues. V was shortened by 0 bases and J by 3 bases, with 18 bases between the two germline ends. This CDR3 reads CASSLARGQGGLYEQYF. As DNA, the CDR3 is TGTGCCAGCAGCTTAGCGAGGGGCCAGGGCGGACTCTACGAGCAGTACTTC.

V gene TRBV7-2 combines with J gene TRBJ1-6, with 8 nucleotides matching TRBD1. Trimming cost V 0 bases and J 5 bases; bases outside gene matches: 3. This CDR3 has 16 amino acids. Looked up from germline, CDR1 is SGHTA and CDR2 is FQGNSA. CDR3 nucleotides: TGTGCCAGCAGCTTAGCCGGGACAGGACATAATTCACCCCTCCACTTT. Translated: CASSLAGTGHNSPLHF.

The V call is TRBV19, the J call TRBJ2-1; 8 bases align to TRBD2. There are 15 residues in the CDR3. In germline, CDR1 is LNHDA, CDR2 SQIVND (reference sequence). With 8 bases clipped from V and 5 bases from J, the junction kept 11 bases outside the gene matches. CDR3 sequence: CASRPGLGGNNEQFF. DNA of the CDR3: TGTGCCAGTCGACCGGGACTAGGGGGGAACAATGAGCAGTTCTTC.

This chain uses TRBV7-8 with TRBJ1-2; a weak D match, TRBD1 (6 bases). The germline gives CDR1 SGHVS, CDR2 FQNEAQ. V was pared by 4 bases and J by 5 bases, with 14 bases between. The CDR3 runs 14 residues. CDR3 in DNA: TGTGCCAGCAGCTCACCACAGGGAAATTATGGCTACACCTTC. Protein: CASSSPQGNYGYTF.

The CDR3 region is CASSSPGAGFDVGYTF. CDR3 DNA: TGTGCCAGCAGTTCCCCGGGGGCAGGGTTCGATGTTGGCTACACCTTC. The chain uses TRBV28 and TRBJ1-2; a possible D gene is TRBD1 (6 bases). The CDR3 length is 16 residues. Per the germline V gene, CDR1 is MDHEN and CDR2 is SYDVKM. Trimming pared 4 bases from V and 7 bases from J, leaving 22 bases between.

This rearrangement joins TRBV19 to TRBJ1-2; perhaps TRBD1 as D (6 bases). Trimming shortened V by 5 bases and J by 4 bases, and 14 bases separated the two germline ends. CDR1 LNHDA and CDR2 SQIVND come from the germline V gene (reference sequence). The CDR3 has 14 amino acids. In nucleotides, the CDR3 is TGTGCCAGTAGTGAGCAGGGGATTGGCTATGGCTACACCTTC. It is translated as CASSEQGIGYGYTF.

The chain uses TRBV11-2 and TRBJ2-1, with D possibly TRBD2 on 5 matching bases. The CDR3 runs to 15 residues. Germline V gene sequence: CDR1 SGHAT, CDR2 FQNNGV. The V and J ends lost 5 bases and 4 bases respectively, with 15 bases between them. The CDR3 protein is CASSVLETVYNEQFF. CDR3 sequence (DNA): TGTGCCAGCAGCGTACTAGAGACGGTATACAATGAGCAGTTCTTC.

In this sample, this clone turned up a few times. The V gene is TRBV27, the J gene TRBJ2-7; D possibly uses TRBD1 or TRBD2 (5 bases each). The CDR3 sequence is 14 residues long. V lost 5 bases, J lost 9 bases, and 20 bases lay in between. The germline CDR1 and CDR2 sequences are MNHEY and SMNVEV (reference sequence). This chain's CDR3 is CASSLGTGLGGQYF. The CDR3 DNA reads as TGTGCCAGCAGTCTCGGGACGGGGCTTGGCGGGCAGTACTTC.

The chain joins TRBV7-3 to TRBJ2-1; 11 nucleotides align to TRBD1. The germline gives CDR1 SGHTA, CDR2 FQGTGA. V was pared by 6 bases and J by 6 bases, with 4 bases of the junction left unmatched. CDR3 size: 14 residues. The CDR3 nucleotides are TGTGCCAGCAGACCCGGGACAGGGGGCAATGAGCAGTTCTTC. Protein sequence: CASRPGTGGNEQFF.

The CDR3 DNA reads as TGTGCCAGCAGCCAAGATGGTGGCTACAATGAGCAGTTCTTC. Its protein is CASSQDGGYNEQFF. V and J are TRBV5-4 and TRBJ2-1; D remains unclear. The CDR3 sequence is 14 residues long. Germline V CDR1 and CDR2: SGHNT, YYREEE (reference sequence). The germline V and J ends were trimmed by 4 bases and 3 bases, with 11 bases remaining between them.

V gene TRBV9 combines with J gene TRBJ2-4, with no clear D. The V gene lost 3 bases and the J gene lost 2 bases, with 12 bases spanning the gap. CDR3 length: 15 amino acids. The germline gives CDR1 SGDLS, CDR2 YYNGEE. The CDR3 is CASSETGSPKNIQYF. In DNA, the CDR3 is TGTGCCAGCAGCGAAACCGGTAGCCCCAAAAACATTCAGTACTTC.

The chain carries TRBV19 and TRBJ2-1; 11 bases align to TRBD2. V was clipped by 4 bases and J by 8 bases; unmatched bases: 10. This CDR3 is 16 amino acids long. Germline V gives CDR1 LNHDA, CDR2 SQIVND (reference sequence). Written as DNA, the CDR3 is TGTGCCAGTAGTACCCTAGCGGGAGGTGTTATGGATGAGCAGTTCTTC. Protein sequence: CASSTLAGGVMDEQFF.

The chain combines TRBV14 with TRBJ2-1; D is uncertain. Trimming took off 5 bases at V and 4 bases at J, with 6 bases between the two ends. Germline V gives CDR1 SGHDN, CDR2 FVKESK. CDR3 length: 12 residues. CDR3 nucleotide sequence: TGTGCCAGCAGCATTCGTTACAATGAGCAGTTCTTC. Translation gives CASSIRYNEQFF.

CDR3 in DNA: TGTGCCAGCAGCTTACCACAGGAAACTCAATATGGCTACACCTTC. Protein sequence: CASSLPQETQYGYTF. The V call is TRBV7-9, the J call TRBJ1-2; D might be TRBD1 (5 bases). Germline values: CDR1 SEHNR, CDR2 FQNEAQ (reference sequence). V gave up 2 bases and J gave up 5 bases, with 15 bases separating them. This CDR3 is built from 15 residues.

This rearrangement joins TRBV5-8 to TRBJ2-2; TRBD2 is a possible D gene (5 bases). The CDR3 runs to 16 residues. Germline V gene sequence: CDR1 SGHTS, CDR2 YDEGEE. Trimming removed 3 bases at V and 4 bases at J, with 16 bases between. The CDR3 nucleotides read TGTGCCAGCAGCTGGGGTTCCCGGGGTGGCACCGGGGAGCTGTTTTTT. It is translated as CASSWGSRGGTGELFF.

The chain couples TRBV16 to TRBJ2-5; D call uncertain. Germline lookup yields CDR1 KGHSY and CDR2 FQNENV. V gave up 1 base and J gave up 2 bases, with 8 bases separating them. The CDR3 is 14 residues long. The CDR3 DNA follows: TGTGCCAGCAGCCAATTGGCCTCACAAGAGACCCAGTACTTC. Translating it yields CASSQLASQETQYF.

The rearrangement uses TRBV19 and TRBJ2-7; D gene ambiguous. The CDR3 has 14 residues. Germline V gene lookup returns CDR1 LNHDA and CDR2 SQIVND (reference sequence). V lost 2 bases and J 4 bases, leaving 12 bases between the germline ends. The CDR3 DNA sequence: TGTGCCAGTAGTATATTGGGTCGAGTATACGAGCAGTACTTC. Its translation is CASSILGRVYEQYF.

The rearrangement joins TRBV9 to TRBJ1-3, with 7 bases lining up with TRBD1. Germline-derived CDR1 and CDR2 are SGDLS and YYNGEE. V lost 4 bases, J lost 2 bases, and 9 bases stayed unmatched. This CDR3 has 16 amino acids. The CDR3 bases are TGTGCCAGCAGCCCACAGGGGATCGGTACTGGAAACACCATATATTTT. This gives the protein CASSPQGIGTGNTIYF.

The chain recombines TRBV18 with TRBJ2-5; TRBD1 aligns across 7 bases. Unmatched junction bases numbered 4, after V lost 2 bases and J lost 4 bases. Germline V gene lookup returns CDR1 KGHSH and CDR2 LQKENI. The CDR3 is made up of 14 amino acids. The CDR3 bases are TGTGCCAGCTCACCAGAGGGACAGAGAGAGACCCAGTACTTC. It codes for CASSPEGQRETQYF.

The rearrangement uses TRBV5-4 and TRBJ2-5, with 13 bases lining up with TRBD2. V trimming: 3 bases; J trimming: 5 bases; junction bases outside the gene matches: 7. This CDR3 spans 16 amino acids. CDR1 SGHNT and CDR2 YYREEE come from the germline V gene (reference sequence). CDR3 in DNA: TGTGCCAGCAGCTACGGACTAGCGGGGGCGGAGGAGACCCAGTACTTC. This codes for CASSYGLAGAEETQYF.

The J gene is TRBJ2-3, the V gene TRBV30; 10 nucleotides agree with TRBD2. V shed 0 bases and J 1 base; nucleotides not matched to a gene: 7. CDR1 and CDR2 (germline): GTSNPN, SVGIG (reference sequence). The CDR3 is 17 residues long. As DNA, the CDR3 is TGTGCCTGGAGTGTGATTCGGCTAGCGGGAGGCACAGATACGCAGTATTTT. Translating it yields CAWSVIRLAGGTDTQYF.

This clone was seen more than once but under ten times. This chain uses TRBV5-4 with TRBJ2-7, with 11 bases matching TRBD2. Germline trimming cut 4 bases from V and 0 bases from J; bases unmatched to any gene: 3. CDR3 length: 15 residues. The V gene's germline CDR1 is SGHNT and CDR2 YYREEE (reference sequence). In DNA form, the CDR3 reads TGTGCCAGCAGCCGAACTAGCGGGAGCTCCTACGAGCAGTACTTC. It specifies CASSRTSGSSYEQYF.

This clone occurred once. The chain uses TRBV6-6 and TRBJ2-7; 8 bases are a match to TRBD2. Per germline, CDR1 MNHNY and CDR2 SVGAGI (reference sequence). V dropped 7 bases and J dropped 3; count of bases not matched to a gene: 5. CDR3 length equals 13 residues. As DNA, the CDR3 is TGTGCCAGCACCACAAGCGGGAGCTACGAGCAGTACTTC. Protein: CASTTSGSYEQYF.

V gene TRBV10-2 combines with J gene TRBJ1-3; D remains ambiguous. Trimming pared 7 bases from V and 0 bases from J, leaving 10 bases between. Germline-derived CDR1 and CDR2 are WSHSY and SAAADI. The CDR3 sequence is 14 residues long. This CDR3 is CASTPGSSGNTIYF. The CDR3 coding sequence is TGCGCCAGCACTCCTGGAAGCTCTGGAAACACCATATATTTT.

This chain links TRBV2 with TRBJ1-4; D might be TRBD1 (5 bases). V dropped 7 bases and J dropped 5 bases, with 8 bases sitting between them. Germline CDR1 is SNHLY and CDR2 is FYNNEI. The CDR3 has 12 amino acids. For the CDR3, the DNA is TGTGCCAGCATGGGGGAAAATGAAAAACTGTTTTTT. Amino acid sequence: CASMGENEKLFF.